The 30 T cell receptor beta chains below were found in one sample sequenced in a study of blood T cell repertoires in COVID-19. Libraries were prepared by immunoSEQ multiplex PCR; TCRdb keeps only in-frame clonotypes and omits some of them. The repertoire holds roughly 250,000 clones, with around 89% as singletons. Sequencing used PBMCs or T cells enriched from blood (not recorded which). The receptors come from a woman under 30 who had recovered from COVID-19.

The chain recombines TRBV12-5 with TRBJ1-2; no clear D. The CDR3 has 13 amino acids. The ends were cut back, 1 base at V and 2 bases at J, with 5 bases in the middle. From germline, CDR1 is LGHNT and CDR2 FRNRAP. The CDR3 coding sequence is TGTGCTAGTGGTTTGGCGGGAAACTATGGCTACACCTTC. Translating gives CASGLAGNYGYTF.

The rearrangement joins TRBV12-5 to TRBJ2-7; 7 bases match TRBD1. Germline V CDR1 and CDR2: LGHNT, FRNRAP. J gave up 2 bases and V 7 bases, and 5 bases lay outside the gene matches. CDR3 length: 13 residues. The CDR3 reads CASAAGQAYEQYF. The CDR3 DNA is TGTGCTAGTGCCGCCGGACAGGCCTACGAGCAGTACTTC.

In DNA, the CDR3 is TGTGCCAGCAGACCGGACAGGGGCTTCCCCGTATACAATGAGCAGTTCTTC. Translated: CASRPDRGFPVYNEQFF. V is TRBV11-2 and J is TRBJ2-1, with TRBD1 matching 9 bases. The CDR3 is 17 residues long. Germline values: CDR1 SGHAT, CDR2 FQNNGV. Trimming took 6 bases from V and 4 from J; bases not matched to a gene: 13.

CDR3 protein: CASSPTLPRGTEAFF. The CDR3 DNA sequence: TGTGCCAGCAGCCCGACACTTCCTCGTGGCACTGAAGCTTTCTTT. V gene TRBV7-9 combines with J gene TRBJ1-1; no reliable D call. The CDR3 spans 15 residues. V was trimmed by 5 bases and J by 4 bases, leaving 17 bases between them. Germline values: CDR1 SEHNR, CDR2 FQNEAQ (reference sequence).

The rearrangement links TRBV19 to TRBJ1-3; D might be TRBD1 (5 bases). In germline, CDR1 is LNHDA, CDR2 SQIVND (reference sequence). Trimming took off 3 bases at V and 4 bases at J, with 19 bases between the two ends. This CDR3 contains 17 residues. In DNA, the CDR3 is TGTGCCAGTAGTATTTTGGGGCAGGATCCGTTCGGAAACACCATATATTTT. This codes for CASSILGQDPFGNTIYF.

The J gene is TRBJ2-7, the V gene TRBV27; 11 bases are shared with TRBD2. The junction had 6 bases not matched to a gene; V was cut back by 6 bases and J by 2 bases. CDR1 MNHEY and CDR2 SMNVEV come from the germline V gene (reference sequence). CDR3 length equals 15 residues. The CDR3 spells CASRLAGGTTYEQYF. CDR3 nucleotides: TGTGCCAGCAGGCTAGCGGGGGGTACCACCTACGAGCAGTACTTC.

J is TRBJ1-4 and V is TRBV29-1; D call uncertain. This CDR3 is 11 amino acids long. The germline gives CDR1 SQVTM, CDR2 ANQGSEA. The V and J ends lost 5 bases and 16 bases respectively, with 17 bases between them. CDR3 DNA sequence: TGCAGCGTTTCGAGCGGGGAGGTTGCGTTTTTT. It is translated as CSVSSGEVAFF. The full variable domain, in which reference TRBV29-1 and TRBJ1-4 provide the parts outside the CDR3, is SAVISQKPSRDICQRGTSLTIQCQVDSQVTMMFWYRQQPGQSLTLIATANQGSEATYESGFVIDKFPISRPNLTFSTLTVSNMSPEDSSIYLCSVSSGEVAFFGSGTQLSVL.

The chain couples TRBV21-1 to TRBJ2-5; the table's D call of TRBD2 was not tested on the DNA. TRBV21-1 is reported as a pseudogene. The CDR3 length is 14 residues. CDR3 in amino acids: CASSPRDLQETQYF. The CDR3, as DNA: TGTGCCAGCAGCCCGCGGGACTTACAAGAGACCCAGTACTTC.

The chain carries TRBV5-1 and TRBJ1-1; D is uncertain. The CDR3 spans 13 residues. CDR1 and CDR2 from the germline V gene are SGHRS and YFSETQ. With 0 bases removed from V and 0 bases from J, the gap between germline ends came to 3 bases. CDR3 coding DNA: TGCGCCAGCAGCTTGGTCATGAACACTGAAGCTTTCTTT. It specifies CASSLVMNTEAFF.

The chain joins TRBV7-9 to TRBJ1-2; D not resolved. CDR1 is SEHNR, CDR2 FQNEAQ, per germline (reference sequence). V lost 5 bases to trimming and J lost 4 bases, with 14 bases between them. This CDR3 has 14 amino acids. CDR3 in amino acids: CASSHEGVGYGYTF. The CDR3 coding sequence is TGTGCCAGCAGCCACGAGGGTGTTGGCTATGGCTACACCTTC.

The table lists this clone with a count of one. The chain uses TRBV18 and TRBJ1-2, with D possibly TRBD1 on 5 matching bases. The length of the CDR3 is 17 residues. Trimming took off 0 bases at V and 4 bases at J, with 18 bases between the two ends. The germline V gene has CDR1 KGHSH and CDR2 LQKENI. For the CDR3, the DNA is TGTGCCAGCTCACCACCGTATCAGGGTTGGCCAATCTATGGCTACACCTTC. Its protein is CASSPPYQGWPIYGYTF. Drawing the rest from reference TRBV18 and TRBJ1-2, the complete variable domain is NAGVMQNPRHLVRRRGQEARLRCSPMKGHSHVYWYRQLPEEGLKFMVYLQKENIIDESGMPKERFSAEFPKEGPSILRIQQVVRGDSAAYFCASSPPYQGWPIYGYTFGSGTRLTVV.

The chain links TRBV6-1 to TRBJ2-3; TRBD1 might be the D (6 bases). Trimming removed 3 bases at V and 1 base at J, with 8 bases between. The CDR3 runs 14 residues. CDR1 is MNHNS, CDR2 SASEGT, per germline. For the CDR3, the DNA is TGTGCCAGCAGTGACCCAGGGGGCACAGATACGCAGTATTTT. It yields the protein CASSDPGGTDTQYF.

The rearrangement joins TRBV19 to TRBJ1-2, with a possible D match to TRBD1 (6 bases). V lost 8 bases and J lost 7, with 17 bases in between. CDR3 size: 13 residues. CDR1 LNHDA and CDR2 SQIVND come from the germline V gene (reference sequence). For the CDR3, the DNA is TGTGCCAGTGGAAACAGGGATCTCCTTGGCTACACCTTC. It codes for CASGNRDLLGYTF.

The chain is built from TRBV5-1 and TRBJ2-7; D is perhaps TRBD1 (6 bases). The CDR3 totals 15 residues. Germline values: CDR1 SGHRS, CDR2 YFSETQ. V was trimmed by 4 bases and J by 3 bases, leaving 17 bases between them. CDR3 amino acids: CASSGTGTTSYEQYF. The CDR3 coding sequence is TGCGCCAGCAGCGGAACCGGGACAACTAGCTACGAGCAGTACTTC.

The chain uses TRBV5-4 and TRBJ1-1; 8 nucleotides match TRBD1. V dropped 0 bases and J dropped 3; count of bases not matched to a gene: 4. This CDR3 region has 15 residues. CDR1 is SGHNT and CDR2 is YYREEE in the germline V gene (reference sequence). The CDR3 sequence: CASSLGTGYDTEAFF. CDR3 sequence (DNA): TGTGCCAGCAGCTTGGGGACAGGGTACGACACTGAAGCTTTCTTT.

This clone showed up just once. V gene TRBV7-6 combines with J gene TRBJ2-3, with TRBD2 matching over 12 bases. Germline trimming cut 5 bases from V and 0 bases from J; bases unmatched to any gene: 3. Looked up from germline, CDR1 is SGHVS and CDR2 is FNYEAQ. The CDR3 contains 16 residues. The CDR3 bases are TGTGCCAGCAGCCCAGGACTAGCGGGAAGCACAGATACGCAGTATTTT. Translating gives CASSPGLAGSTDTQYF.

The V and J genes are TRBV30 and TRBJ1-1; D not certain. Germline assignment: CDR1 GTSNPN and CDR2 SVGIG (reference sequence). The CDR3 is 13 amino acids. V dropped 4 bases and J dropped 0 bases, with 9 bases sitting between them. The CDR3: CAWKETVNTEAFF. DNA of the CDR3: TGTGCCTGGAAGGAAACAGTGAACACTGAAGCTTTCTTT.

The rearrangement uses TRBV3-1 (or the pseudogene TRBV3-2) and TRBJ1-1, with D perhaps matching TRBD1 (5 bases). Per the germline V gene, CDR1 is LGHDT and CDR2 is YNNKEL (reference sequence). Trimming left V 4 bases short and J 6 bases short, with 9 bases between. This CDR3 has 12 residues. The CDR3 nucleotides are TGTGCCAGCAGCCCGACAGACGCTGAAGCTTTCTTT. It is translated as CASSPTDAEAFF.

This chain uses TRBV15 with TRBJ1-2; 7 bases fit TRBD1. CDR3 length equals 16 residues. Germline loops: CDR1 LNHNV, CDR2 YYDKDF (reference sequence). Trimming at V came to 4 bases and at J to 4 bases, leaving 12 bases not matched to a gene. Written as DNA, the CDR3 is TGTGCCACCAGCACCATACGGAGGGGGCCAGTCTATGGCTACACCTTC. As protein: CATSTIRRGPVYGYTF.

The V and J genes are TRBV28 and TRBJ1-6, with a tentative D call TRBD1 (5 bases). Germline V gives CDR1 MDHEN, CDR2 SYDVKM. The ends were cut back, 4 bases at V and 7 bases at J, with 17 bases in the middle. CDR3 length: 16 residues. CDR3 coding DNA: TGTGCCAGCAGTTCCCCCCGGGGGATACCCAATTCACCCCTCCACTTT. Encoded protein: CASSSPRGIPNSPLHF.

The V gene is TRBV12-3 or TRBV12-4, the J gene TRBJ1-1; 8 nucleotides align to TRBD1. The CDR3 spans 12 residues. Trimming at V came to 4 bases and at J to 11 bases, leaving 6 bases not matched to a gene. This chain's CDR3 is CASSSPGGGAFF. For the CDR3, the DNA is TGTGCCAGCAGTTCCCCAGGGGGCGGGGCTTTCTTT.

V gene TRBV6-1 combines with J gene TRBJ1-5; the match to TRBD1 covers 8 bases. The length of the CDR3 is 18 residues. CDR1 is MNHNS, CDR2 SASEGT, per germline. Trimming removed 4 bases from V and 5 bases from J; junction bases left unmatched: 16. Here the CDR3 DNA reads TGTGCCAGCAGTGTCTCCGGGACAGGAAGGATTTCAGATCAGCCCCAGCATTTT. Translation gives CASSVSGTGRISDQPQHF.

V gene TRBV27 combines with J gene TRBJ1-6; D is unresolved. The germline CDR1 and CDR2 sequences are MNHEY and SMNVEV (reference sequence). Deletions cut 5 bases from V and 0 bases from J, with 11 bases between. CDR3 size: 16 residues. CDR3 bases: TGTGCCAGCAGTAAAACCTCCGGCTCCTATAATTCACCCCTCCACTTT. This codes for CASSKTSGSYNSPLHF.

The chain recombines TRBV5-4 with TRBJ1-2, with TRBD1 identical over 7 bases. Germline loops: CDR1 SGHNT, CDR2 YYREEE (reference sequence). This CDR3 has 15 residues. The junction had 6 bases not matched to a gene; V was cut back by 4 bases and J by 0 bases. This chain's CDR3 is CASSKGTASNYGYTF. The CDR3 DNA follows: TGTGCCAGCAGCAAGGGGACAGCCTCTAACTATGGCTACACCTTC.

The rearrangement links TRBV27 to TRBJ1-4; no clear D. Trimming shortened V by 3 bases and J by 4 bases, and 9 bases separated the two germline ends. The CDR3 runs 14 residues. Germline loops: CDR1 MNHEY, CDR2 SMNVEV (reference sequence). The CDR3 DNA sequence: TGTGCCAGCAGTTTGCTCAGTGATAATGAAAAACTGTTTTTT. Its translation: CASSLLSDNEKLFF.

The V and J genes are TRBV11-3 and TRBJ2-1; 8 nucleotides align to TRBD1. Trimming removed 5 bases from V and 6 bases from J; junction bases left unmatched: 6. The length of the CDR3 is 14 residues. CDR1 SGHNT and CDR2 YENEEA come from the germline V gene. The CDR3 nucleotides are TGTGCCAGCAGCCCAAGGACAGGGTCCAATGAGCAGTTCTTC. Protein sequence: CASSPRTGSNEQFF.

The V call is TRBV2, the J call TRBJ2-3; TRBD2 is a possible D gene (5 bases). The CDR3 is made up of 15 amino acids. The germline V and J ends were trimmed by 5 bases and 8 bases, with 20 bases remaining between them. Germline CDR1 is SNHLY and CDR2 is FYNNEI. For the CDR3, the DNA is TGTGCCAGCAGTCAACCGGTGGACTTCCCCCGTACGCAGTATTTT. Translated, it gives CASSQPVDFPRTQYF. Drawing the rest from reference TRBV2 and TRBJ2-3, the complete variable domain is EPEVTQTPSHQVTQMGQEVILRCVPISNHLYFYWYRQILGQKVEFLVSFYNNEISEKSEIFDDQFSVERPDGSNFTLKIRSTKLEDSAMYFCASSQPVDFPRTQYFGPGTRLTVL.

This rearrangement joins TRBV5-1 to TRBJ2-1, with TRBD2 identical over 11 bases. The germline V gene has CDR1 SGHRS and CDR2 YFSETQ. Trimming at V came to 4 bases and at J to 4 bases, leaving 7 bases not matched to a gene. The CDR3 consists of 16 residues. In nucleotides, the CDR3 is TGCGCCAGCAGCGCCGCGAGGACTAGCGGGTACAATGAGCAGTTCTTC. Amino acid sequence: CASSAARTSGYNEQFF.

This chain joins TRBV14 and TRBJ2-2; a possible D gene is TRBD2 (5 bases). The V gene lost 3 bases and the J gene lost 1 base, with 15 bases spanning the gap. The CDR3 has 17 amino acids. CDR1 SGHDN and CDR2 FVKESK come from the germline V gene. The CDR3 nucleotides are TGTGCCAGCAGCCAGGGGAGCGTCTTTATGAACACCGGGGAGCTGTTTTTT. This codes for CASSQGSVFMNTGELFF.

This chain links TRBV27 with TRBJ2-7, with D possibly matching TRBD1 (6 bases). There are 17 residues in the CDR3. The germline gives CDR1 MNHEY, CDR2 SMNVEV (reference sequence). The V gene lost 3 bases and the J gene lost 0 bases, with 18 bases spanning the gap. The CDR3 DNA reads TGTGCCAGCAGTTTCAGGGGACCACAGTCGAGCTCCTACGAGCAGTACTTC. Encoded protein: CASSFRGPQSSSYEQYF.